Reported below is one TCR beta chain. What it binds is not known. A sample-barcoded 5' primer and a J-beta primer mix were used in a second PCR of about 7 to 12 cycles. Each sample yielded at least 2.5 million CDR3-containing paired-end reads. MiXCR was run by TCRdb on the 5' RACE reads, yielding one entry per CDR3 protein. The sample shows over 1.5 million distinct CDR3 sequences, about 49% of them seen only once. Drawing of peripheral blood yielded roughly 10 milliliters from each donor. This record belongs to a study of blood T cells in healthy people across ages. Study-wide results and limits: Naive T cell percentage showed a strong correlation with the diversity of TCR beta. It was the long-lived donors that had more naive CD4+ cells and higher diversity than aged donors.

CDR3 length equals 19 residues. Trimming cost V 7 bases and J 4 bases, with 26 bases left between them. Germline CDR1 and CDR2: SEHNR and FQNEAQ (reference sequence). Sequenced material: blood. The V call is TRBV7-9, the J call TRBJ2-6, with D unresolved. The sequence derives from a middle-aged woman in good health. DNA for the CDR3: TGTGCCAGCAACGTACAAGCCGGGCCTCCTAGAAAGGGGGCCAACGTCCTGACTTTC. Translation gives CASNVQAGPPRKGANVLTF. Filled out from reference TRBV7-9 and TRBJ2-6, the complete variable domain reads DTGVSQNPRHKITKRGQNVTFRCDPISEHNRLYWYRQTLGQGPEFLTYFQNEAQLEKSRLLSDRFSAERPKGSFSTLEIQRTEQGDSAMYLCASNVQAGPPRKGANVLTFGAGSRLTVL.